This passage covers 14 T cell receptor beta chains from one sample sequenced in a study of blood T cell repertoires in COVID-19. Method: immunoSEQ multiplex PCR; TCRdb's copy keeps in-frame clones and lacks some. This repertoire shows hundreds of thousands of clones, around 88% found once; its top ten account for 6% to 7%. The sample consisted of PBMCs or T cells enriched from blood (not recorded which). These receptors were taken from a woman between 35 and 50 years old who had recovered from COVID-19.

The chain uses TRBV24-1 and TRBJ2-1; D is perhaps TRBD2 (6 bases). V lost 9 bases to trimming and J lost 7 bases, with 12 bases between them. This CDR3 region has 12 residues. Germline V lookup: CDR1 KGHDR, CDR2 SFDVKD. The CDR3 DNA reads TGTGCCACCGCGGGACGAGGGAATGAGCAGTTCTTC. Protein: CATAGRGNEQFF.

The J gene is TRBJ2-7, the V gene TRBV28; weak D call: TRBD1 (7 bases). V was cut by 8 bases and J by 2 bases, with 19 bases left in between. CDR3 length equals 15 residues. CDR1 and CDR2 (germline): MDHEN, SYDVKM. The CDR3 protein is CASRREQGKAYEQYF. The CDR3 nucleotides are TGTGCCAGCCGGAGGGAACAGGGGAAGGCCTACGAGCAGTACTTC.

This clone was recorded only once. This chain connects TRBV4-3 to TRBJ2-4, with 8 positions matching TRBD2. There are 19 residues in the CDR3. J gave up 2 bases and V 1 base, and 13 bases lay outside the gene matches. Germline CDR1 reads LGHNA; CDR2 reads YSLEER. The CDR3 region is CASSQGLGGGLGTKNIQYF. The CDR3 region has the DNA TGCGCCAGCAGCCAAGGGTTAGGCGGGGGGCTTGGGACCAAAAACATTCAGTACTTC.

CDR3 bases: TGTGCCAGCAGCTGGCAGGGGGTCGGTTCACCCCTCCACTTT. Translating it yields CASSWQGVGSPLHF. The V and J genes are TRBV7-9 and TRBJ1-6; TRBD1 agrees at 7 bases. V dropped 4 bases and J dropped 9; count of bases not matched to a gene: 6. Germline V gene data show CDR1 as SEHNR and CDR2 as FQNEAQ (reference sequence). The CDR3 sequence is 14 residues long.

The chain employs TRBV7-3 and TRBJ2-5; D is uncertain. The CDR3 is 13 amino acids. Germline V gives CDR1 SGHTA, CDR2 FQGTGA. V shed 5 bases and J shed 3 bases, with 10 bases lying between them. The CDR3 loop is CASSPKPKETQYF. The CDR3 nucleotides are TGTGCCAGCAGCCCGAAGCCGAAAGAGACCCAGTACTTC.

This sequence joins TRBV2 and TRBJ2-3; TRBD1 matches at 8 bases. V lost 6 bases, J lost 8 bases, and 10 bases stayed unmatched. From germline, CDR1 is SNHLY and CDR2 FYNNEI. This CDR3 is built from 14 residues. The CDR3 is CASSNRTGTPTQYF. The CDR3 DNA reads as TGTGCCAGCAGCAATAGGACAGGGACCCCTACGCAGTATTTT. Complete variable domain (other parts from reference TRBV2 and TRBJ2-3): EPEVTQTPSHQVTQMGQEVILRCVPISNHLYFYWYRQILGQKVEFLVSFYNNEISEKSEIFDDQFSVERPDGSNFTLKIRSTKLEDSAMYFCASSNRTGTPTQYFGPGTRLTVL.

The chain is built from TRBV29-1 and TRBJ2-7; TRBD1 aligns across 8 bases. Germline V CDR1 and CDR2: SQVTM, ANQGSEA. V lost 7 bases to trimming and J lost 4 bases; unmatched junction nucleotides: 3. This CDR3 is 11 amino acids long. CDR3 sequence reads: CSGGQGYEQYF. The CDR3 coding sequence is TGCAGCGGCGGACAGGGATACGAGCAGTACTTC.

The rearrangement links TRBV15 to TRBJ2-5, with TRBD2 matching 7 bases. The J segment lost 2 bases and the V segment lost 6 bases, leaving 9 bases of the junction unmatched. Germline V CDR1 and CDR2: LNHNV, YYDKDF (reference sequence). This CDR3 is built from 15 residues. The CDR3 loop is CATRKGLAVQETQYF. The CDR3 DNA follows: TGTGCCACCAGGAAAGGGCTAGCGGTACAAGAGACCCAGTACTTC.

The chain has TRBV19 and TRBJ2-4; weak D call: TRBD1 (6 bases). Deletions cut 3 bases from V and 0 bases from J, with 12 bases between. Per germline, CDR1 LNHDA and CDR2 SQIVND (reference sequence). CDR3 size: 16 residues. The DNA for the CDR3 is TGTGCCAGTAGTATGCGTGGACAGTTAGCCAAAAACATTCAGTACTTC. Translated, it gives CASSMRGQLAKNIQYF.

This clone was detected only once. The V call is TRBV5-1, the J call TRBJ2-2, with no clear D. Germline values: CDR1 SGHRS, CDR2 YFSETQ. The V end lost 0 bases, the J end lost 2 bases, and 8 bases lay between the germline ends. The CDR3 covers 15 residues. CDR3 in amino acids: CASSLEHSNTGELFF. The CDR3 nucleotides read TGCGCCAGCAGCTTGGAGCATTCAAACACCGGGGAGCTGTTTTTT.

CDR3 residues: CAIGSGPNTGELFF. CDR3 in DNA: TGTGCCATAGGGAGCGGACCGAACACCGGGGAGCTGTTTTTT. The gene calls are TRBV18 and TRBJ2-2; D possibly corresponds to TRBD2 (5 bases). Looked up from germline, CDR1 is KGHSH and CDR2 is LQKENI. V was shortened by 10 bases and J by 0 bases, with 12 bases between the two germline ends. CDR3 length equals 14 residues.

This sequence joins TRBV28 and TRBJ2-1; 13 bases map to TRBD2. The CDR3 loop spans 16 amino acids. V was clipped by 6 bases and J by 4 bases; unmatched bases: 6. Germline CDR1 reads MDHEN; CDR2 reads SYDVKM. The CDR3 reads CASSQTSGRVYNEQFF. CDR3 sequence (DNA): TGTGCCAGCAGCCAAACTAGCGGGAGGGTGTACAATGAGCAGTTCTTC. The full variable domain, completed using reference TRBV28 and TRBJ2-1, is DVKVTQSSRYLVKRTGEKVFLECVQDMDHENMFWYRQDPGLGLRLIYFSYDVKMKEKGDIPEGYSVSREKKERFSLILESASTNQTSMYLCASSQTSGRVYNEQFFGPGTRLTVL.

Comment on this clone: This CDR3 is also generated by other DNA sequences in the sample. The chain uses TRBV7-9 and TRBJ1-5; 8 bases are shared with TRBD1. The CDR3 loop spans 14 amino acids. The V segment lost 5 bases and the J segment 2 bases; nucleotides outside the gene matches: 2. Germline V lookup: CDR1 SEHNR, CDR2 FQNEAQ (reference sequence). The CDR3 spells CASSLTGGNQPQHF. The CDR3 region has the DNA TGTGCCAGCAGCCTGACAGGGGGCAATCAGCCCCAGCATTTT.

The genes are TRBV6-5 and TRBJ2-2; TRBD2 matches at 11 bases. The CDR3 consists of 14 residues. V gave up 7 bases and J gave up 7 bases; unmatched junction bases: 5. CDR1 MNHEY and CDR2 SVGAGI come from the germline V gene. The DNA for the CDR3 is TGTGCCAGCAAGGCTAGCGGGAGGTTCGGGGAGCTGTTTTTT. Amino acids: CASKASGRFGELFF.